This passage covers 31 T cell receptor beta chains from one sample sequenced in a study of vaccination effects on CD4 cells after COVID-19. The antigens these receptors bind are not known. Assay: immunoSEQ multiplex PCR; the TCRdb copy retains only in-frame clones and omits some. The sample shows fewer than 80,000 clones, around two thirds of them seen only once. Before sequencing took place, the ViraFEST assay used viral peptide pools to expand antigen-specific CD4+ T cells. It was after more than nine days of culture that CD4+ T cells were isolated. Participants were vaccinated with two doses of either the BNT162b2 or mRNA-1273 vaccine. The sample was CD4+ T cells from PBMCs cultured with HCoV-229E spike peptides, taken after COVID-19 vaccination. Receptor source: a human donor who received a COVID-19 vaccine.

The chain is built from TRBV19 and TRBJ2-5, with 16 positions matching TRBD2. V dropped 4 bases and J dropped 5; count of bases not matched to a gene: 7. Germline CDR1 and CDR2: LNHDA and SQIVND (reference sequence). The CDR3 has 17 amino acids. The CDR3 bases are TGTGCCAGTAGTACCCCGGGACTAGCGGGGGGGCTTGAGACCCAGTACTTC. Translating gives CASSTPGLAGGLETQYF. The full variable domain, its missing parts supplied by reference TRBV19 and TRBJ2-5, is DGGITQSPKYLFRKEGQNVTLSCEQNLNHDAMYWYRQDPGQGLRLIYYSQIVNDFQKGDIAEGYSVSREKKESFPLTVTSAQKNPTAFYLCASSTPGLAGGLETQYFGPGTRLLVL.

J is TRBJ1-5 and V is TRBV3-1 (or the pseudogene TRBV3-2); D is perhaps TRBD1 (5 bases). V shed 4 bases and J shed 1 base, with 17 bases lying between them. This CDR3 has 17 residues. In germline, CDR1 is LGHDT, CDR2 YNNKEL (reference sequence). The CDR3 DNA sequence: TGTGCCAGCAGCCCCCGACCGGGGGGGTTAAGCAATCAGCCCCAGCATTTT. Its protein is CASSPRPGGLSNQPQHF.

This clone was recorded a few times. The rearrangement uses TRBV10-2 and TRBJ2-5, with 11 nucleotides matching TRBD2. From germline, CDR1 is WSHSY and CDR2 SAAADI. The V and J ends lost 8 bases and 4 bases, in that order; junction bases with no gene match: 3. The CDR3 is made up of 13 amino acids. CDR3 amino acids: CASQGTSGETQYF. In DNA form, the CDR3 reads TGCGCCAGCCAGGGGACTAGCGGAGAGACCCAGTACTTC.

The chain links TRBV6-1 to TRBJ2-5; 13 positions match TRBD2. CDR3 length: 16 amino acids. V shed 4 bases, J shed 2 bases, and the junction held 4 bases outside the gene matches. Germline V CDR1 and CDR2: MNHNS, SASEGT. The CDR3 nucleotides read TGTGCCAGCAGTGTGACTAGCGGGGGGAAACAAGAGACCCAGTACTTC. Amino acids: CASSVTSGGKQETQYF.

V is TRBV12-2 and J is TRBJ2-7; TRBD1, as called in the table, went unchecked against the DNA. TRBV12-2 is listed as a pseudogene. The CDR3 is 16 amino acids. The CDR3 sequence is CASRPGRGQGTYEQYV. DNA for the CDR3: TGTGCAAGTCGCCCCGGTCGGGGACAGGGGACCTACGAGCAGTACGTC.

As DNA, the CDR3 is TGTGCCAGCAGCTTAGGGGGGACAGGGGCGGGCGAAGGCAATCAGCCCCAGCATTTT. It yields the protein CASSLGGTGAGEGNQPQHF. This sequence joins TRBV7-2 and TRBJ1-5, with 10 bases lining up with TRBD1. Germline lookup yields CDR1 SGHTA and CDR2 FQGNSA. V lost 1 base to trimming and J lost 2 bases; unmatched junction nucleotides: 11. The CDR3 has 19 residues.

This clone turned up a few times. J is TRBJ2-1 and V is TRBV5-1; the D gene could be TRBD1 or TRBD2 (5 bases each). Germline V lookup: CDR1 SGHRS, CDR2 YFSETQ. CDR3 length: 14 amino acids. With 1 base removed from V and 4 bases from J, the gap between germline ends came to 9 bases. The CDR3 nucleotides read TGCGCCAGCAGCTTGCAGGGAGTTTACAATGAGCAGTTCTTC. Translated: CASSLQGVYNEQFF.

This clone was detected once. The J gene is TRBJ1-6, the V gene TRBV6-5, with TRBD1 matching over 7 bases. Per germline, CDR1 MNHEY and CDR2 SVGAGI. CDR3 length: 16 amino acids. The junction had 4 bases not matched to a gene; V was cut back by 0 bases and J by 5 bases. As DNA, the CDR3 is TGTGCCAGCAGTTACTCAGGGGGCCGTGATAATTCACCCCTCCACTTT. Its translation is CASSYSGGRDNSPLHF.

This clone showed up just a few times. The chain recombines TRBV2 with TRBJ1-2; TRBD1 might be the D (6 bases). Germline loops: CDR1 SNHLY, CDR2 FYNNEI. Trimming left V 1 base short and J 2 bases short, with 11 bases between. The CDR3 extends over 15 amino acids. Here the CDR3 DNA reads TGTGCCAGCAGTGAAGGCGGGGGGCGGAACTATGGCTACACCTTC. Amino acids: CASSEGGGRNYGYTF.

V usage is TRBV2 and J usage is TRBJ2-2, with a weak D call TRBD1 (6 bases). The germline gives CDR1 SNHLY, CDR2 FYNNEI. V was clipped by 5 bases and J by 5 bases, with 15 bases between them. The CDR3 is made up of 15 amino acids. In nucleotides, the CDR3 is TGTGCCAGCAGTACACAGGGAAGCGGTACCGGGGAGCTGTTTTTT. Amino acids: CASSTQGSGTGELFF.

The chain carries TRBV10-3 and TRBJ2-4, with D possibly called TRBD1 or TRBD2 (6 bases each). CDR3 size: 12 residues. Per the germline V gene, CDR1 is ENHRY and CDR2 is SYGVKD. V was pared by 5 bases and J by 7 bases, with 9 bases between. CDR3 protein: CAISRGGNIQYF. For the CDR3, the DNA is TGTGCCATCAGTAGAGGGGGGAACATTCAGTACTTC.

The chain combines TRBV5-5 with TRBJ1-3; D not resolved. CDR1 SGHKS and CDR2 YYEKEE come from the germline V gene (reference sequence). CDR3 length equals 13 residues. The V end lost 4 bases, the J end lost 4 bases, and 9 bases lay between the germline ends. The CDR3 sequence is CASSHDQGNTIYF. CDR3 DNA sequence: TGTGCCAGCAGCCATGATCAGGGAAACACCATATATTTT.

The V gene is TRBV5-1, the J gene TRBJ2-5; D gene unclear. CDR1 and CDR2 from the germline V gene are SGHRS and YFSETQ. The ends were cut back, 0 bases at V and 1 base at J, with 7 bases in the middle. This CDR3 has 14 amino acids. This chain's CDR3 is CASSLVSPQETQYF. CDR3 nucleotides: TGCGCCAGCAGCTTGGTTTCACCCCAAGAGACCCAGTACTTC.

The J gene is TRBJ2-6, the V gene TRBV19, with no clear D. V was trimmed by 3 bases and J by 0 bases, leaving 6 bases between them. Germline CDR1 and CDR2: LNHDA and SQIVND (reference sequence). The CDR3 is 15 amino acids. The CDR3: CASSMEFSGANVLTF. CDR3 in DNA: TGTGCCAGTAGTATGGAGTTCTCTGGGGCCAACGTCCTGACTTTC.

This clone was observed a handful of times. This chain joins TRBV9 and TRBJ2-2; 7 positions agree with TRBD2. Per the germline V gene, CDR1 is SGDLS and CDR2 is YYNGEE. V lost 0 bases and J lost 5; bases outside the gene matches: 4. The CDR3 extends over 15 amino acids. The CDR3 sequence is CASSVGAGETGELFF. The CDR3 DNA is TGTGCCAGCAGCGTAGGGGCGGGAGAAACCGGGGAGCTGTTTTTT.

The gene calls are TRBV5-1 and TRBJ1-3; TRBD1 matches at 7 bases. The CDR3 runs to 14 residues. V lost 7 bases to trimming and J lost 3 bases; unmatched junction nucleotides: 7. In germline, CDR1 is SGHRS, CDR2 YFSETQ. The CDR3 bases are TGCGCCAGCTTCGACGGGACAGATGGAAACACCATATATTTT. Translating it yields CASFDGTDGNTIYF.

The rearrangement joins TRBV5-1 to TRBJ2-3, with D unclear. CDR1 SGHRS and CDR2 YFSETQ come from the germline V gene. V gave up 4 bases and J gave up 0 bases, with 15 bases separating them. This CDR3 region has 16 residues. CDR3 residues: CASSVSVTASTDTQYF. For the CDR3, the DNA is TGCGCCAGCAGCGTGTCGGTTACAGCTAGCACAGATACGCAGTATTTT.

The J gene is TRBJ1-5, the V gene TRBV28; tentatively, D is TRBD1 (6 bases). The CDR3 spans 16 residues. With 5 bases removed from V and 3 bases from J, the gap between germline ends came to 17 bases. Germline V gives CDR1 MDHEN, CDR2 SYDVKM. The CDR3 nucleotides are TGTGCCAGCAGTCAGGGGCTCTCGGGTTTCAATCAGCCCCAGCATTTT. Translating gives CASSQGLSGFNQPQHF.

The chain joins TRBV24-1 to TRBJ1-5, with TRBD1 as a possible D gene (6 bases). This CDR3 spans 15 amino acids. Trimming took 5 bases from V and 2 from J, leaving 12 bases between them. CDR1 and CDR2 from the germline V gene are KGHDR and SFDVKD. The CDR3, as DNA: TGTGCCACCAGTGCGGCCAGGGGTGGCAATCAGCCCCAGCATTTT. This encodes CATSAARGGNQPQHF.

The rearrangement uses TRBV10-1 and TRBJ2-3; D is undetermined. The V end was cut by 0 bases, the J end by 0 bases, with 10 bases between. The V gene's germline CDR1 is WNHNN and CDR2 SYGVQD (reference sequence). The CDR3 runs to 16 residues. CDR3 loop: CASSESIPSSTDTQYF. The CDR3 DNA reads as TGCGCCAGCAGTGAGTCGATTCCGTCTAGCACAGATACGCAGTATTTT.

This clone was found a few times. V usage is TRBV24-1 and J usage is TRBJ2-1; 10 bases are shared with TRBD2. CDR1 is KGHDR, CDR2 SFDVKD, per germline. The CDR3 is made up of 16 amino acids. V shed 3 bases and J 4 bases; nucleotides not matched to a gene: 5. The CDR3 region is CATSDPSGGPYNEQFF. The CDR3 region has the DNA TGTGCCACCAGTGATCCTAGCGGGGGCCCTTACAATGAGCAGTTCTTC.

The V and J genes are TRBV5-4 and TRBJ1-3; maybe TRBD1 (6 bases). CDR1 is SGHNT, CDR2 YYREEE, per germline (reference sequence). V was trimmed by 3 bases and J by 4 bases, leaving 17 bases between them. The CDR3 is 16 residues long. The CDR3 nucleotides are TGTGCCAGCAGCTCGACAGGAGGGGAATGGGGAAACACCATATATTTT. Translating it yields CASSSTGGEWGNTIYF.

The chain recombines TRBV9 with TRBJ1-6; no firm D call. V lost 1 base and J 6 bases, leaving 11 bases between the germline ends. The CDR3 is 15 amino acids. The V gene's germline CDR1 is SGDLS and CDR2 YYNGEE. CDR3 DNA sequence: TGTGCCAGCAGCGTAATGGCTTCTGGTAATTCACCCCTCCACTTT. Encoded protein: CASSVMASGNSPLHF.

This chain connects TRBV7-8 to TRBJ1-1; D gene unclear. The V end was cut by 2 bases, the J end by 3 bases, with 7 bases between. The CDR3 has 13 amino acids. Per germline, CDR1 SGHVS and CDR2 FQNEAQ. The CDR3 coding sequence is TGTGCCAGCAGCTTAATTCCTGACACTGAAGCTTTCTTT. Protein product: CASSLIPDTEAFF.

The CDR3 DNA reads TGTGCCAGCAGCTTAATATTTGGACAGAAAGAGACCCAGTACTTC. Encoded protein: CASSLIFGQKETQYF. The J gene is TRBJ2-5, the V gene TRBV11-2; tentatively, D is TRBD1 (6 bases). This CDR3 has 15 amino acids. V lost 2 bases, J lost 3 bases, and 13 bases lay in between. Germline V gene data show CDR1 as SGHAT and CDR2 as FQNNGV.

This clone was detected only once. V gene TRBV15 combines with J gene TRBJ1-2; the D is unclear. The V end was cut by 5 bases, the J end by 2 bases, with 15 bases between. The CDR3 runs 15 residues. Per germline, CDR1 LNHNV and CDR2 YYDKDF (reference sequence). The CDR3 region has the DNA TGTGCCACCAGCCCAACACAGAGTGGGAACTATGGCTACACCTTC. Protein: CATSPTQSGNYGYTF.

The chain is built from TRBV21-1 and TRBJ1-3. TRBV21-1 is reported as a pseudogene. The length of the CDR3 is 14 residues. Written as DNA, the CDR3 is TGTGCCAGCGGGGGGGTCCGCTCTGGAAACACCATATATTTT. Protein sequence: CASGGVRSGNTIYF.

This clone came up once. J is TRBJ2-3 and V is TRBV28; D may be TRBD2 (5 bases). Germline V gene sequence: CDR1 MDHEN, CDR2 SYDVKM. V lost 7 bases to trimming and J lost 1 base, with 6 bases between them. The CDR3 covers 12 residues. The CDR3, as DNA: TGTGCCAGCAACGGGGGCACAGATACGCAGTATTTT. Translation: CASNGGTDTQYF.

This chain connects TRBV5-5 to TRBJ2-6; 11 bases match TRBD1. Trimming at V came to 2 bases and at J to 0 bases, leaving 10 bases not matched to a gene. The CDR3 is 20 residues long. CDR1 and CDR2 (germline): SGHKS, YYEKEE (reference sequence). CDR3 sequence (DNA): TGTGCCAGCAGCTTCCAGACAGGGGACAGGGGGAACTCTGGGGCCAACGTCCTGACTTTC. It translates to CASSFQTGDRGNSGANVLTF.

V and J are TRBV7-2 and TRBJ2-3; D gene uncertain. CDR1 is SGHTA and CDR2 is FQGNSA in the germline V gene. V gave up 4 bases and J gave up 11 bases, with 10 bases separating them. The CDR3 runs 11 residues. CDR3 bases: TGTGCCAGCAGCTCTACGTTTTTGCAGTATTTT. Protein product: CASSSTFLQYF.

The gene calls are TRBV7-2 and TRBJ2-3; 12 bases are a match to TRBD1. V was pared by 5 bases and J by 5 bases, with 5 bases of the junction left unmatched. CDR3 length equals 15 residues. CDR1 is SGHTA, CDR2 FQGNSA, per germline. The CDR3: CASSGTGGAGDTQYF. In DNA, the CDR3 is TGTGCCAGCAGCGGGACAGGGGGCGCGGGAGATACGCAGTATTTT.